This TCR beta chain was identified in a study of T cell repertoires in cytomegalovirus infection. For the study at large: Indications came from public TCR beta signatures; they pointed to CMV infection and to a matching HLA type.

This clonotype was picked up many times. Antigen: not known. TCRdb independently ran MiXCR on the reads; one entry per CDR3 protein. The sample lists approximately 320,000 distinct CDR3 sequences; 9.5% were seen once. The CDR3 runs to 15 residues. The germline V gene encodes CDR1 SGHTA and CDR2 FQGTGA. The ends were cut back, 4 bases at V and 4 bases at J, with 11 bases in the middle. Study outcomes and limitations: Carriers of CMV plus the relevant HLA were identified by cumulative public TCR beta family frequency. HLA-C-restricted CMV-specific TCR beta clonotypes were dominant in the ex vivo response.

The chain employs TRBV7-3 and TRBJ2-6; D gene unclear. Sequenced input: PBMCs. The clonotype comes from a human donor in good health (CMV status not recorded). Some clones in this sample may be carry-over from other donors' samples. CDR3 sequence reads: CASSWSAPGANVLTF. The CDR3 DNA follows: TGTGCCAGCAGCTGGAGTGCCCCCGGGGCCAACGTCCTGACTTTC.